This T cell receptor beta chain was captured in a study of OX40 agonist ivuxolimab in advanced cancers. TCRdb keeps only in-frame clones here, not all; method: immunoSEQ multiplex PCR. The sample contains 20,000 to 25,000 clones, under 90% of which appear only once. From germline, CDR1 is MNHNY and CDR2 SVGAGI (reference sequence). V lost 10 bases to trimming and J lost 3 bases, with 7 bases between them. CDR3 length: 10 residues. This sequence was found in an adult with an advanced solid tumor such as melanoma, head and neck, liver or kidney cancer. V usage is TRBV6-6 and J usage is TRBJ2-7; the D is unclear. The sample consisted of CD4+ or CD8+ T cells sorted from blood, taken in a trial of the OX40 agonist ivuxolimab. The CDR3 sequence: CATGNYEQYF. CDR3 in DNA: TGTGCCACAGGAAACTACGAGCAGTACTTC.